These 3 T cell receptor beta chains share one sample of origin, sequenced in a study of T cell responses to AZD1222 COVID-19 vaccine. The data were produced by immunoSEQ multiplex PCR, yet TCRdb's version contains in-frame clones alone and is incomplete. Of more than 100,000 clones in the sample, about nine tenths were seen once. The source was peripheral blood, collected on day 0 of AZD1222 vaccination. The source of these receptors is an adult in good health.

The genes are TRBV5-1 and TRBJ1-4, with D perhaps TRBD1 (5 bases). The CDR3 covers 16 residues. Germline CDR1 reads SGHRS; CDR2 reads YFSETQ. V gave up 4 bases and J gave up 8 bases, with 21 bases separating them. CDR3 bases: TGCGCCAGCAGCCAGGCTGGGGTTCAGGGCTGGGAAAAACTGTTTTTT. The encoded protein is CASSQAGVQGWEKLFF.

The chain combines TRBV30 with TRBJ1-4; D gene unclear. The CDR3 covers 16 residues. Germline CDR1 reads GTSNPN; CDR2 reads SVGIG (reference sequence). V was pared by 0 bases and J by 2 bases, with 13 bases between. CDR3 sequence: CAWSVERIPTNEKLFF. CDR3 DNA sequence: TGTGCCTGGAGTGTCGAGCGAATCCCCACTAATGAAAAACTGTTTTTT.

This clone is a singleton in its sample. The sample holds other DNA sequences that translate to the same CDR3. The genes are TRBV20-1 and TRBJ2-2, with D perhaps being TRBD1 or TRBD2 (5 bases each). The length of the CDR3 is 11 residues. In germline, CDR1 is DFQATT, CDR2 SNEGSKA (reference sequence). Trimming left V 5 bases short and J 5 bases short, with 6 bases between. This chain's CDR3 is CSAWGTGELFF. In DNA, the CDR3 is TGCAGTGCTTGGGGGACCGGGGAGCTGTTTTTT.